One sample yielded the 18 T cell receptor beta chains listed below, sequenced in a study of T cells in Graves' hyperthyroidism and ophthalmopathy. Amplified TCR beta CDR3 regions came from RNA transcripts. Researchers ran a first-round RT-PCR on the TCR CDR3 using the HTBI primer set. TCRdb used MiXCR to reprocess the multiplex PCR reads, holding one entry per CDR3 protein. This sample has about 150,000 distinct CDR3 sequences, with around 21% found just once. Sequencing was performed on blood. The origin of the receptors is a woman aged 45-65 years with Graves' hyperthyroidism that later progressed to Graves' ophthalmopathy.

This clonotype was found a few times. The chain joins TRBV6-1 to TRBJ2-1; 15 nucleotides align to TRBD2. The CDR3 totals 17 residues. V was clipped by 0 bases and J by 9 bases; unmatched bases: 6. CDR1 is MNHNS, CDR2 SASEGT, per germline. Here the CDR3 reads CASSEASGTSGRSEQFF. The DNA of the CDR3 is TGTGCCAGCAGTGAAGCATCCGGGACTAGCGGGAGGTCTGAGCAGTTCTTC.

This clonotype showed up many times. The chain couples TRBV5-1 to TRBJ2-7; TRBD2 aligns across 10 bases. The CDR3 runs to 14 residues. CDR1 SGHRS and CDR2 YFSETQ come from the germline V gene. V was pared by 5 bases and J by 3 bases, with 5 bases of the junction left unmatched. CDR3 sequence reads: CASSVASGSYEQYF. The CDR3 region has the DNA TGCGCCAGCAGTGTGGCTAGCGGGAGCTACGAGCAGTACTTC.

The rearrangement links TRBV19 to TRBJ1-6; 8 positions match TRBD1. V trimming: 4 bases; J trimming: 10 bases; junction bases outside the gene matches: 9. Germline CDR1 is LNHDA and CDR2 is SQIVND (reference sequence). The CDR3 runs to 15 residues. The CDR3 sequence is CASSNYRGTGSPLHF. The DNA for the CDR3 is TGTGCCAGTAGTAACTACAGGGGGACGGGATCACCCCTCCACTTT.

The gene calls are TRBV28 and TRBJ2-1, with 8 bases lining up with TRBD2. V was pared by 1 base and J by 7 bases, with 18 bases of the junction left unmatched. There are 19 residues in the CDR3. Germline CDR1 and CDR2: MDHEN and SYDVKM. CDR3 sequence (DNA): TGTGCCAGCAGTTTATTCCCCAGGGCGAGCAGCGGGAGTCGAAATGAGCAGTTCTTC. Protein product: CASSLFPRASSGSRNEQFF.

This clonotype was counted many times. J is TRBJ1-1 and V is TRBV6-1; D unclear. Trimming stripped 2 bases from V and 9 bases from J, with 7 bases between. The CDR3 has 11 amino acids. The germline CDR1 and CDR2 sequences are MNHNS and SASEGT. The CDR3 protein is CASSERGQAFF. CDR3 DNA: TGTGCCAGCAGTGAACGAGGGCAAGCTTTCTTT.

This clonotype appeared many times. The chain links TRBV6-1 to TRBJ2-1; 7 bases line up with TRBD2. Germline values: CDR1 MNHNS, CDR2 SASEGT. This CDR3 comprises 15 residues. V trimming: 7 bases; J trimming: 4 bases; junction bases outside the gene matches: 10. CDR3 amino acids: CASTPGSGKYNEQFF. The CDR3 nucleotides are TGTGCCAGCACTCCAGGCAGCGGGAAGTACAATGAGCAGTTCTTC.

The chain joins TRBV3-1 to TRBJ2-6; D not resolved. Germline CDR1 LGHDT, CDR2 YNNKEL (reference sequence). CDR3 length equals 16 residues. Trimming pared 4 bases from V and 0 bases from J, leaving 10 bases between. The CDR3 DNA follows: TGTGCCAGCAGCCTTCCTTTGGGCTCTGGGGCCAACGTCCTGACTTTC. Protein product: CASSLPLGSGANVLTF.

This clonotype was picked up many times. This chain joins TRBV20-1 and TRBJ1-2; no definite D call. The V gene's germline CDR1 is DFQATT and CDR2 SNEGSKA (reference sequence). The CDR3 has 14 amino acids. With 3 bases removed from V and 4 bases from J, the gap between germline ends came to 15 bases. The CDR3 sequence is CSASSGGNRYGYTF. The CDR3 nucleotides read TGCAGTGCTAGTTCGGGAGGGAACCGCTATGGCTACACCTTC.

This clonotype showed up many times. A junction end diverges from the germline sequence, so it may reflect a read error. The genes are TRBV2 and TRBJ2-5; possible D gene TRBD2, 5 bases. This CDR3 spans 14 amino acids. Germline CDR1 SNHLY, CDR2 FYNNEI. The chain's CDR3 is CASSDGLPQGTQYF. The CDR3 DNA is TGTGCCAGCAGTGATGGACTCCCCCAAGGGACCCAGTACTTC.

The V call is TRBV28, the J call TRBJ1-2; 8 nucleotides agree with TRBD1. Germline lookup yields CDR1 MDHEN and CDR2 SYDVKM. After removal of 6 bases from V and 4 bases from J, the junction contained 13 bases not matched to a gene. The CDR3 covers 16 residues. This chain's CDR3 is CASSLPGAGGAYGYTF. The CDR3 region has the DNA TGTGCCAGCAGCCTCCCGGGGGCAGGGGGCGCCTATGGCTACACCTTC.

The rearrangement joins TRBV10-2 to TRBJ1-2, with 7 bases fitting TRBD1. This CDR3 contains 15 residues. Losses at the gene ends were 4 bases for V and 0 bases for J; bases not matched to a gene: 5. Germline assignment: CDR1 WSHSY and CDR2 SAAADI. In DNA form, the CDR3 reads TGCGCCAGCAGTGCGGGGACAGTTGCTAACTATGGCTACACCTTC. Protein: CASSAGTVANYGYTF.

In this sample, this clonotype turned up a few times. The V gene is TRBV7-9, the J gene TRBJ1-2, with D possibly being TRBD1 (5 bases). The CDR3 is 14 amino acids. The ends were cut back, 2 bases at V and 8 bases at J, with 15 bases in the middle. Germline CDR1 and CDR2: SEHNR and FQNEAQ (reference sequence). CDR3 amino acids: CASSLRDGDFGYTF. The CDR3 DNA reads TGTGCCAGCAGCTTAAGGGACGGGGATTTCGGCTACACCTTC.

This clonotype has ten or more counts. The V and J genes are TRBV28 and TRBJ2-2, with D unresolved. V lost 3 bases, J lost 7 bases, and 9 bases lay in between. The CDR3 extends over 13 amino acids. Germline V gene lookup returns CDR1 MDHEN and CDR2 SYDVKM. CDR3 residues: CASSLGLGGELFF. The CDR3 DNA reads as TGTGCCAGCAGTTTGGGGTTGGGCGGGGAGCTGTTTTTT.

Ten or more counts support this clonotype. V usage is TRBV7-3 and J usage is TRBJ1-2; TRBD1 aligns across 12 bases. The J segment lost 7 bases and the V segment lost 5 bases, leaving 8 bases of the junction unmatched. The CDR3 extends over 15 amino acids. Per germline, CDR1 SGHTA and CDR2 FQGTGA. The CDR3, as DNA: TGTGCCAGCAGCCCTACCGGGACAGGGGGCGTTGGCTACACCTTC. This codes for CASSPTGTGGVGYTF.

CDR3: CASSTGLEGYEQYF. CDR3 DNA sequence: TGTGCCAGTAGTACCGGACTAGAAGGATACGAGCAGTACTTC. The rearrangement uses TRBV19 and TRBJ2-7, with 7 bases that match TRBD2. Germline values: CDR1 LNHDA, CDR2 SQIVND (reference sequence). V dropped 4 bases and J dropped 4; count of bases not matched to a gene: 7. This CDR3 comprises 14 residues.

The chain uses TRBV15 and TRBJ1-5; 12 nucleotides line up with TRBD1. The CDR3 spans 17 residues. The germline V gene encodes CDR1 LNHNV and CDR2 YYDKDF (reference sequence). Trimming at V came to 5 bases and at J to 2 bases, leaving 7 bases not matched to a gene. Written as DNA, the CDR3 is TGTGCCACCAGCGCCGGGACAGGGGGCGCTGGCAATCAGCCCCAGCATTTT. It is translated as CATSAGTGGAGNQPQHF.

There are a few counts of this clonotype. V usage is TRBV28 and J usage is TRBJ2-3; 8 nucleotides agree with TRBD1. The CDR3 has 16 amino acids. CDR1 MDHEN and CDR2 SYDVKM come from the germline V gene. V lost 4 bases and J lost 6; bases outside the gene matches: 12. DNA for the CDR3: TGTGCCAGCAGTTGGGGGACAGGTGGCCCTGGGGATACGCAGTATTTT. Its translation: CASSWGTGGPGDTQYF.

Regarding this clonotype: A much more abundant neighbour one base away suggests this may be a read error. The chain links TRBV6-2 or TRBV6-3 to TRBJ2-7; D is undetermined. CDR3 size: 12 residues. With 6 bases removed from V and 6 bases from J, the gap between germline ends came to 12 bases. Germline V lookup: CDR1 MNHEY, CDR2 SVGEGT. The CDR3 nucleotides read TGTGCCAGCAGCCCCAGGCCCTCCGAGCAGTACTTC. It translates to CASSPRPSEQYF.